This T cell receptor (beta chain) comes out of a study of response to subunit inactivated influenza vaccine. TCRdb re-called the RT-PCR reads through MiXCR, storing one row per CDR3 protein. The sample has 550,000 to 800,000 distinct CDR3 sequences; roughly 14% are singletons. In its sample, this clonotype was seen a few times. Its antigen is unidentified. Study-level findings and limits: Authors suggested each seasonal flu vaccination may recruit only limited numbers of new T cells.

This TCR was sampled from a man aged 45-65 years who received an inactivated influenza vaccine. The input for sequencing was PBMCs from blood, taken 11 to 12 days after vaccination.

CDR3 nucleotides: TGTGCCAGCAGCTTAGACCGGGATTTCATCCAGCATTTT. This encodes CASSLDRDFIQHF. The rearrangement uses TRBV11-2 and TRBJ1-5; D is undetermined. V was shortened by 0 bases and J by 12 bases, with 12 bases between the two germline ends. The V gene's germline CDR1 is SGHAT and CDR2 FQNNGV. The CDR3 length is 13 residues.